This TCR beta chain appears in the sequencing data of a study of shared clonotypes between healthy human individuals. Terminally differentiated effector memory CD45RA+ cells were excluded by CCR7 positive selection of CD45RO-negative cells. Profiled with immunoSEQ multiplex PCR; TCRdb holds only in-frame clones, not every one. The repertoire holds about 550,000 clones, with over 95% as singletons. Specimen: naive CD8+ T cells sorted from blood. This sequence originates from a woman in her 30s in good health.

In DNA, the CDR3 is TGTGCCAGCAGTTACCTCCGCGGGAGTGACAATGAGCAGTTCTTC. Amino acids: CASSYLRGSDNEQFF. This rearrangement joins TRBV6-5 to TRBJ2-1; 7 bases align to TRBD2. The CDR3 contains 15 residues. The ends lost 2 bases at V and 5 bases at J; junction bases unmatched: 6. Germline V gene sequence: CDR1 MNHEY, CDR2 SVGAGI.